Below are 21 T cell receptor beta chains sequenced from a single sample in a study of T cell repertoires in cytomegalovirus infection. TCRdb ran MiXCR on the reads and lists one entry per CDR3 protein. In the table there are 26,000 or so distinct CDR3 sequences, around 20% of which are singletons. Their antigens remain unidentified. Specimen: CD8+ T cells from cultured PBMCs, collected from culture after CMV antigen stimulation. Receptors were obtained from a human donor in good health (CMV status not recorded). Some clones in this sample may be carry-over from other donors' samples.

This clonotype was observed a few times. The chain joins TRBV29-1 to TRBJ2-7; no clear D. The CDR3 is 12 residues long. V lost 4 bases, J lost 2 bases, and 9 bases lay in between. Germline V gene lookup returns CDR1 SQVTM and CDR2 ANQGSEA. DNA for the CDR3: TGCAGCGTTGTTACGGATACCTACGAGCAGTACTTC. It translates to CSVVTDTYEQYF.

This clonotype has only a few counts. The chain links TRBV5-1 to TRBJ2-1, with D tentatively TRBD1 or TRBD2 (5 bases each). Trimming removed 0 bases at V and 0 bases at J, with 13 bases between. The CDR3 has 17 residues. In germline, CDR1 is SGHRS, CDR2 YFSETQ. The CDR3 is CASSLDKGRISYNEQFF. The DNA of the CDR3 is TGCGCCAGCAGCTTGGATAAGGGACGGATCTCCTACAATGAGCAGTTCTTC. Looking up the rest from reference TRBV5-1 and TRBJ2-1 gives the full variable domain: KAGVTQTPRYLIKTRGQQVTLSCSPISGHRSVSWYQQTPGQGLQFLFEYFSETQRNKGNFPGRFSGRQFSNSRSEMNVSTLELGDSALYLCASSLDKGRISYNEQFFGPGTRLTVL.

The V and J genes are TRBV28 and TRBJ2-6; D gene uncertain. The V end lost 6 bases, the J end lost 1 base, and 10 bases lay between the germline ends. Germline CDR1 and CDR2: MDHEN and SYDVKM. The CDR3 has 15 amino acids. CDR3 coding DNA: TGTGCCAGCAGCCCTCCCACTTCTGGGGCCAACGTCCTGACTTTC. Encoded protein: CASSPPTSGANVLTF.

This clonotype was detected a few times. The V and J genes are TRBV28 and TRBJ1-5; 9 positions agree with TRBD1. The germline V gene has CDR1 MDHEN and CDR2 SYDVKM. Germline trimming cut 7 bases from V and 2 bases from J; bases unmatched to any gene: 9. The CDR3 length is 16 residues. The CDR3 DNA follows: TGTGCCAGCACCTCGGACAGGGGCTTCGGCAATCAGCCCCAGCATTTT. This encodes CASTSDRGFGNQPQHF.

In this sample, this clonotype turned up a few times. This chain's CDR3 is CASSLDRGGTDTQYF. Here the CDR3 DNA reads TGTGCCAGCAGTTTGGACAGGGGGGGCACAGATACGCAGTATTTT. V usage is TRBV6-2 or TRBV6-3 and J usage is TRBJ2-3; 10 bases are shared with TRBD1. Unmatched junction bases numbered 2, after V lost 4 bases and J lost 1 base. The CDR3 loop spans 15 amino acids. Germline V lookup: CDR1 MNHEY, CDR2 SVGEGT.

The rearrangement joins TRBV6-2 or TRBV6-3 to TRBJ1-1, with D possibly TRBD1 on 5 matching bases. Trimming shortened V by 2 bases and J by 2 bases, and 9 bases separated the two germline ends. The CDR3 extends over 14 amino acids. Germline lookup yields CDR1 MNHEY and CDR2 SVGEGT. Written as DNA, the CDR3 is TGTGCCAGCAGTTACACAGACAGTAACACTGAAGCTTTCTTT. It encodes CASSYTDSNTEAFF.

V gene TRBV9 combines with J gene TRBJ2-1; D not certain. The germline gives CDR1 SGDLS, CDR2 YYNGEE. V lost 2 bases and J lost 4, with 4 bases in between. There are 12 residues in the CDR3. The CDR3 spells CASSVGYNEQFF. CDR3 nucleotides: TGTGCCAGCAGCGTTGGGTACAATGAGCAGTTCTTC.

J is TRBJ2-5 and V is TRBV20-1, with TRBD1 as a possible D gene (5 bases). The CDR3 runs 15 residues. Germline CDR1 reads DFQATT; CDR2 reads SNEGSKA (reference sequence). The germline V and J ends were trimmed by 3 bases and 6 bases, with 20 bases remaining between them. The CDR3, as DNA: TGCAGTGCTAGGTCGGGTCTAGGGGAAAAAAAGACCCAGTACTTC. Residues: CSARSGLGEKKTQYF.

This clonotype was seen repeatedly, ten times or more. This chain links TRBV29-1 with TRBJ1-2; D perhaps matches TRBD1 (6 bases). The CDR3 loop spans 13 amino acids. Trimming took 3 bases from V and 1 from J, leaving 9 bases between them. Germline V lookup: CDR1 SQVTM, CDR2 ANQGSEA. CDR3 protein: CSVEGHGNYGYTF. The CDR3 bases are TGCAGCGTTGAGGGACACGGTAACTATGGCTACACCTTC.

The rearrangement joins TRBV7-8 to TRBJ2-1, with 9 bases that match TRBD1. From germline, CDR1 is SGHVS and CDR2 FQNEAQ. The CDR3 runs to 15 residues. The J segment lost 8 bases and the V segment lost 5 bases, leaving 10 bases of the junction unmatched. CDR3 amino acids: CASSPTGGSKYEQFF. The CDR3 nucleotides read TGTGCCAGCAGCCCCACAGGGGGCAGCAAATATGAGCAGTTCTTC.

In its sample, this clonotype was seen many times. The chain uses TRBV13 and TRBJ2-7; TRBD1 agrees at 12 bases. V lost 6 bases, J lost 5 bases, and 8 bases stayed unmatched. The CDR3 covers 15 residues. Germline V gene lookup returns CDR1 PRHDT and CDR2 FYEKMQ (reference sequence). The CDR3 DNA follows: TGTGCCAGCAGTTCCGGGGACAGGGGGCAGGACGAGCAGTACTTC. Translated: CASSSGDRGQDEQYF.

The chain uses TRBV4-1 and TRBJ1-5; D gene uncertain. This CDR3 is built from 15 residues. Germline V gives CDR1 MGHRA, CDR2 YSYEKL. The ends were cut back, 0 bases at V and 5 bases at J, with 11 bases in the middle. This chain's CDR3 is CASSQDMQAHQPQHF. The DNA for the CDR3 is TGCGCCAGCAGCCAAGATATGCAGGCGCATCAGCCCCAGCATTTT.

The V and J genes are TRBV9 and TRBJ2-7; perhaps TRBD1 as D (6 bases). This CDR3 is built from 14 residues. Trimming stripped 0 bases from V and 3 bases from J, with 10 bases between. Germline V CDR1 and CDR2: SGDLS, YYNGEE. CDR3 protein: CASSVGQVGYEQYF. CDR3 bases: TGTGCCAGCAGCGTAGGACAGGTAGGCTACGAGCAGTACTTC.

The chain combines TRBV30 with TRBJ2-1; D is undetermined. The V gene lost 3 bases and the J gene lost 9 bases, with 12 bases spanning the gap. Germline assignment: CDR1 GTSNPN and CDR2 SVGIG (reference sequence). The CDR3 runs to 12 residues. The CDR3: CAWSLPRFEQFF. The CDR3 bases are TGTGCCTGGAGCCTCCCCCGCTTTGAGCAGTTCTTC.

This clonotype was recorded a few times. This chain joins TRBV7-9 and TRBJ1-4; 7 bases line up with TRBD1. Germline CDR1 SEHNR, CDR2 FQNEAQ (reference sequence). This CDR3 is built from 15 residues. V shed 1 base, J shed 10 bases, and the junction held 9 bases outside the gene matches. CDR3 amino acids: CASSLDTTRDRKLFF. The CDR3 DNA reads as TGTGCCAGCAGCTTAGATACGACCCGGGACAGAAAACTGTTTTTT.

The genes are TRBV6-9 and TRBJ2-2, with 12 nucleotides matching TRBD2. Trimming cost V 6 bases and J 5 bases; bases outside gene matches: 10. CDR1 is MNHGY, CDR2 SVAAGI, per germline. CDR3 length: 17 amino acids. CDR3 DNA: TGTGCCAGCAGCTATACAATAACTAGCGGGAGGACCGGGGAGCTGTTTTTT. This sequence encodes CASSYTITSGRTGELFF.

V is TRBV28 and J is TRBJ2-5; perhaps TRBD2 as D (5 bases). Germline V gene data show CDR1 as MDHEN and CDR2 as SYDVKM. This CDR3 is 15 amino acids long. With 2 bases removed from V and 2 bases from J, the gap between germline ends came to 12 bases. In DNA form, the CDR3 reads TGTGCCAGCAGTTTACAAATAGCGTGGCAAGAGACCCAGTACTTC. Amino acid sequence: CASSLQIAWQETQYF.

V is TRBV12-3 or TRBV12-4 and J is TRBJ2-1, with 7 nucleotides matching TRBD2. The CDR3 totals 13 residues. Trimming removed 6 bases from V and 9 bases from J; junction bases left unmatched: 8. The CDR3 nucleotides read TGTGCCAGCAGCCCTGGACTAGGTGGTGAGCAGTTCTTC. The encoded protein is CASSPGLGGEQFF.

The genes are TRBV10-3 and TRBJ2-3, with 8 bases matching TRBD2. V was clipped by 0 bases and J by 4 bases; unmatched bases: 6. This CDR3 has 16 amino acids. Germline values: CDR1 ENHRY, CDR2 SYGVKD. The CDR3 coding sequence is TGTGCCATCAGTGAGTCATGGAGCGGGGGAGCAGATACGCAGTATTTT. This translates into CAISESWSGGADTQYF.

The rearrangement joins TRBV4-3 to TRBJ2-1; TRBD1 might be the D (5 bases). Trimming pared 0 bases from V and 7 bases from J, leaving 13 bases between. This CDR3 contains 15 residues. The germline CDR1 and CDR2 sequences are LGHNA and YSLEER. The CDR3 spells CASSQDRAKGNEQFF. In DNA form, the CDR3 reads TGCGCCAGCAGCCAAGATCGGGCCAAGGGGAATGAGCAGTTCTTC.

This rearrangement joins TRBV12-3 or TRBV12-4 to TRBJ2-3; TRBD1 might be the D (6 bases). The ends were cut back, 5 bases at V and 0 bases at J, with 12 bases in the middle. The CDR3 runs 15 residues. The CDR3 DNA reads as TGTGCCAGCAGTCAATGGACAGCGAGCACAGATACGCAGTATTTT. Amino acid sequence: CASSQWTASTDTQYF.